Listed here are 14 T cell receptor beta chains from one sample, sequenced in a study of T cell responses to AZD1222 COVID-19 vaccine. Assay used: immunoSEQ multiplex PCR; TCRdb lists only in-frame clones, some missing. Here the sample spans some 150,000 clones, around 90% being singletons. Sequencing was performed on peripheral blood, taken 28 days after the second dose of the MenACWY control vaccine. Receptors were obtained from an adult who received the MenACWY meningococcal vaccine as a control.

The chain uses TRBV11-3 and TRBJ1-1; unclear D gene. Trimming cost V 3 bases and J 1 base, with 6 bases left between them. Germline V gene sequence: CDR1 SGHNT, CDR2 YENEEA. CDR3 length: 13 amino acids. The CDR3 DNA follows: TGTGCCAGCAGCTTTGAGGGGAACACTGAAGCTTTCTTT. Residues: CASSFEGNTEAFF.

The genes are TRBV6-2 or TRBV6-3 and TRBJ2-7; D unclear. The CDR3 has 14 amino acids. The germline V gene has CDR1 MNHEY and CDR2 SVGEGT. Trimming removed 0 bases at V and 6 bases at J, with 12 bases between. This chain's CDR3 is CASSYSESVAEQYF. CDR3 nucleotides: TGTGCCAGCAGTTACTCGGAGTCGGTTGCCGAGCAGTACTTC.

V and J are TRBV7-3 and TRBJ2-2; no firm D call. The V end lost 1 base, the J end lost 4 bases, and 13 bases lay between the germline ends. Germline lookup yields CDR1 SGHTA and CDR2 FQGTGA. This CDR3 is 16 amino acids long. CDR3 residues: CASSLMGAGATGELFF. For the CDR3, the DNA is TGTGCCAGCAGCTTAATGGGCGCAGGAGCCACCGGGGAGCTGTTTTTT. The full variable domain, rest sourced from reference TRBV7-3 and TRBJ2-2, is GAGVSQTPSNKVTEKGKYVELRCDPISGHTALYWYRQSLGQGPEFLIYFQGTGAADDSGLPNDRFFAVRPEGSVSTLKIQRTERGDSAVYLCASSLMGAGATGELFFGEGSRLTVL.

This chain links TRBV2 with TRBJ1-6; D is unresolved. The germline V gene encodes CDR1 SNHLY and CDR2 FYNNEI. V was shortened by 6 bases and J by 0 bases, with 9 bases between the two germline ends. The CDR3 is made up of 15 amino acids. The CDR3 region has the DNA TGTGCCAGCAGAACGGGGAGCTCCTATAATTCACCCCTCCACTTT. Encoded protein: CASRTGSSYNSPLHF. The entire variable domain, with the rest obtained from reference TRBV2 and TRBJ1-6, is as follows: EPEVTQTPSHQVTQMGQEVILRCVPISNHLYFYWYRQILGQKVEFLVSFYNNEISEKSEIFDDQFSVERPDGSNFTLKIRSTKLEDSAMYFCASRTGSSYNSPLHFGNGTRLTVT.

V gene TRBV27 combines with J gene TRBJ2-7, with D possibly TRBD1 on 5 matching bases. The germline V gene has CDR1 MNHEY and CDR2 SMNVEV (reference sequence). This CDR3 spans 13 amino acids. Trimming pared 3 bases from V and 6 bases from J, leaving 12 bases between. In DNA, the CDR3 is TGTGCCAGCAGTTTTGTACAGGCCGGCGAGCAGTACTTC. Its protein is CASSFVQAGEQYF.

The genes are TRBV30 and TRBJ1-5, with TRBD1 identical over 8 bases. CDR3 length equals 15 residues. The germline gives CDR1 GTSNPN, CDR2 SVGIG (reference sequence). Trimming at V came to 2 bases and at J to 7 bases, leaving 10 bases not matched to a gene. The CDR3 loop is CAWSPPRGLRQPQHF. The CDR3 bases are TGTGCCTGGAGTCCGCCCAGGGGGCTGCGGCAGCCCCAGCATTTT.

This clone has just one count. The chain is built from TRBV9 and TRBJ2-3; 9 bases match TRBD1. Germline V CDR1 and CDR2: SGDLS, YYNGEE. The CDR3 has 15 residues. The J segment lost 4 bases and the V segment lost 2 bases, leaving 5 bases of the junction unmatched. The CDR3 nucleotides are TGTGCCAGCAGCGTCGGGACAGGGAGATCAGATACGCAGTATTTT. Protein product: CASSVGTGRSDTQYF.

As regards this clone: Other DNA sequences of this sample code for an identical CDR3. This chain uses TRBV4-2 with TRBJ2-1; D is unresolved. The ends were cut back, 1 base at V and 3 bases at J, with 4 bases in the middle. CDR1 LGHNA and CDR2 YNFKEQ come from the germline V gene. The CDR3 loop spans 13 amino acids. CDR3 protein: CASSQGGYNEQFF. CDR3 in DNA: TGTGCCAGCAGCCAAGGGGGCTACAATGAGCAGTTCTTC.

V is TRBV7-9 and J is TRBJ1-1, with 8 bases aligning to TRBD1. Germline CDR1 reads SEHNR; CDR2 reads FQNEAQ (reference sequence). Trimming removed 2 bases from V and 1 base from J; junction bases left unmatched: 3. This CDR3 has 15 residues. The CDR3: CASSLRGQENTEAFF. The CDR3 DNA reads as TGTGCCAGCAGCTTACGGGGACAGGAGAACACTGAAGCTTTCTTT.

The V call is TRBV7-2, the J call TRBJ1-3; maybe TRBD1 (5 bases). The CDR3 sequence is 17 residues long. With 1 base removed from V and 2 bases from J, the gap between germline ends came to 15 bases. Per germline, CDR1 SGHTA and CDR2 FQGNSA. CDR3 residues: CASSLGARDAPGNTIYF. The CDR3 coding sequence is TGTGCCAGCAGCTTAGGGGCCAGGGATGCACCTGGAAACACCATATATTTT.

This clone was detected only once. The gene calls are TRBV5-1 and TRBJ1-1; D gene ambiguous. V was cut by 4 bases and J by 4 bases, with 11 bases left in between. The CDR3 has 13 residues. CDR1 and CDR2 (germline): SGHRS, YFSETQ. DNA of the CDR3: TGCGCCAGCAGCCTCGAACGGGGCACTGAAGCTTTCTTT. It yields the protein CASSLERGTEAFF.

This sequence joins TRBV11-2 and TRBJ2-1; D not certain. This CDR3 contains 16 residues. Germline V gene sequence: CDR1 SGHAT, CDR2 FQNNGV. Trimming took 0 bases from V and 0 from J, leaving 9 bases between them. In nucleotides, the CDR3 is TGTGCCAGCAGCTTAGAGCAAATCAGCTCCTACAATGAGCAGTTCTTC. It encodes CASSLEQISSYNEQFF.

The chain employs TRBV19 and TRBJ1-1, with D perhaps TRBD1 (6 bases). The CDR3 runs 12 residues. The germline V and J ends were trimmed by 5 bases and 6 bases, with 10 bases remaining between them. Looked up from germline, CDR1 is LNHDA and CDR2 is SQIVND (reference sequence). CDR3 region: CASSQGYPEAFF. The DNA for the CDR3 is TGTGCCAGTAGTCAGGGGTATCCTGAAGCTTTCTTT.

This clone appeared a few times. The chain combines TRBV25-1 with TRBJ2-3, with D uncertain. Germline-derived CDR1 and CDR2 are MGHDK and SYGVNS. The CDR3 extends over 13 amino acids. Trimming pared 2 bases from V and 1 base from J, leaving 4 bases between. The CDR3 sequence is CASSEAGTDTQYF. CDR3 in DNA: TGTGCCAGCAGTGAAGCCGGCACAGATACGCAGTATTTT.